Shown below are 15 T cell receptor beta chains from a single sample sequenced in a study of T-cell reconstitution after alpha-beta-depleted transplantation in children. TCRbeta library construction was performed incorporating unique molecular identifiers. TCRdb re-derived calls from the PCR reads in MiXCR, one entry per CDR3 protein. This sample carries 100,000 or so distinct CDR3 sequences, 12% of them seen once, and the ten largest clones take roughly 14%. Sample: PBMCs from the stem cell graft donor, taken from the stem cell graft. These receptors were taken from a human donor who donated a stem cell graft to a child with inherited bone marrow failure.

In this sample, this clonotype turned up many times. CDR3 loop: CASSFRQAATEAFF. The DNA for the CDR3 is TGTGCCAGCAGCTTCAGACAGGCTGCCACTGAAGCTTTCTTT. The chain uses TRBV5-5 and TRBJ1-1; the D gene is possibly TRBD1 (6 bases). With 2 bases removed from V and 4 bases from J, the gap between germline ends came to 12 bases. The CDR3 has 14 residues. The germline V gene has CDR1 SGHKS and CDR2 YYEKEE (reference sequence).

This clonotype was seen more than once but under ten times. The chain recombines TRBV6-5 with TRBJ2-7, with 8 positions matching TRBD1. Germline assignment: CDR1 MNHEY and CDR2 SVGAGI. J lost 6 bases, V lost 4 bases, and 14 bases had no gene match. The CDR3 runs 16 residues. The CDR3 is CASSFTPGTGPLEQYF. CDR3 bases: TGTGCCAGCAGTTTTACCCCCGGGACAGGCCCTCTCGAGCAGTACTTC.

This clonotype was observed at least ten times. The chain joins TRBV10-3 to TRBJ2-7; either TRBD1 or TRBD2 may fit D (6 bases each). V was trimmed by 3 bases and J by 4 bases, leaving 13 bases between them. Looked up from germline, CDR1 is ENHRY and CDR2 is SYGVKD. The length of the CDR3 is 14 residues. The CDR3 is CAISEGEGGYEQYF. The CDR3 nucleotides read TGTGCCATCAGTGAAGGAGAAGGGGGGTACGAGCAGTACTTC.

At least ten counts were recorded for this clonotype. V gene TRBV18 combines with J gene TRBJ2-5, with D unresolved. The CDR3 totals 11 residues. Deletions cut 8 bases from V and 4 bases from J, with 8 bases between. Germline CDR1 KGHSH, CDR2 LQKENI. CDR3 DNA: TGTGCCAGCAGCCCCGGAGAGACCCAGTACTTC. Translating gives CASSPGETQYF.

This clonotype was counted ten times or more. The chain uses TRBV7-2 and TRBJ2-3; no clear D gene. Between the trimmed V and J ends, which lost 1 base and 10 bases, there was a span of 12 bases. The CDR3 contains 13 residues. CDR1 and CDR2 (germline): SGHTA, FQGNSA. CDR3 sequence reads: CASSLGLFVAQYF. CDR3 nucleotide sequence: TGTGCCAGCAGCTTAGGTCTTTTTGTGGCGCAGTATTTT.

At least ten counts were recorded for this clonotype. The CDR3 nucleotides are TGCGCCAGCAGCCGGGGTGCAACTAATGAAAAACTGTTTTTT. Its protein is CASSRGATNEKLFF. This sequence joins TRBV5-1 and TRBJ1-4; D is ambiguous. Germline CDR1 SGHRS, CDR2 YFSETQ. CDR3 size: 14 residues. The V and J ends lost 4 bases and 0 bases respectively, with 7 bases between them. The variable domain in full, completed from reference TRBV5-1 and TRBJ1-4, reads KAGVTQTPRYLIKTRGQQVTLSCSPISGHRSVSWYQQTPGQGLQFLFEYFSETQRNKGNFPGRFSGRQFSNSRSEMNVSTLELGDSALYLCASSRGATNEKLFFGSGTQLSVL.

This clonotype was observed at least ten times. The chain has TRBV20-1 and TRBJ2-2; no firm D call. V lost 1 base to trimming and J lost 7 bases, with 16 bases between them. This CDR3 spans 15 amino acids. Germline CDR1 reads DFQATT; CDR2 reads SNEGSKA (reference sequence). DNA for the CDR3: TGCAGTGCTAGAGTACTTAATAGGGCGGTCGGGGAGCTGTTTTTT. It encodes CSARVLNRAVGELFF.

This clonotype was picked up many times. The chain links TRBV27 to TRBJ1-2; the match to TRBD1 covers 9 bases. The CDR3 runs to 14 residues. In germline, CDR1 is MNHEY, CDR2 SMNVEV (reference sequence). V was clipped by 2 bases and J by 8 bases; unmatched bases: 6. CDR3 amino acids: CASSLTGTGLGYTF. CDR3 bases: TGTGCCAGCAGTTTAACCGGGACAGGGCTCGGCTACACCTTC.

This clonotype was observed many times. DNA of the CDR3: TGTGCCAGCAGTTACTCGGGTGAAGCTTTCTTT. It encodes CASSYSGEAFF. This chain links TRBV6-5 with TRBJ1-1; D is uncertain. Germline CDR1 and CDR2: MNHEY and SVGAGI. V lost 0 bases to trimming and J lost 7 bases, with 3 bases between them. The CDR3 runs to 11 residues.

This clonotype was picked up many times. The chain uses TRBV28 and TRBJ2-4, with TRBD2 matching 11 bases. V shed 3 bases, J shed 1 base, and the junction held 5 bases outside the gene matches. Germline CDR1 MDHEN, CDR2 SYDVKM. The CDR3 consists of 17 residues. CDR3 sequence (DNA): TGTGCCAGCAGTTTGGTAGCGGGAGGGGGGGCCAAAAACATTCAGTACTTC. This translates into CASSLVAGGGAKNIQYF.

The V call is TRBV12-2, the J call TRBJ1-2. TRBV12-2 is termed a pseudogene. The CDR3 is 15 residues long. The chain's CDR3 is CASRSLGTTASGYTF. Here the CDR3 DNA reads TGTGCAAGTCGCTCCCTTGGTACTACAGCCTCTGGCTACACCTTC.

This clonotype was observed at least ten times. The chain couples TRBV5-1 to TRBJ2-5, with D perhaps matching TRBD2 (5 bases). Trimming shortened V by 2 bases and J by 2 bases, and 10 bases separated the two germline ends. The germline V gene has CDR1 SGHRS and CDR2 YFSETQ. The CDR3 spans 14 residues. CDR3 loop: CASSLGSAQETQYF. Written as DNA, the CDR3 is TGCGCCAGCAGCTTAGGTAGCGCACAAGAGACCCAGTACTTC.

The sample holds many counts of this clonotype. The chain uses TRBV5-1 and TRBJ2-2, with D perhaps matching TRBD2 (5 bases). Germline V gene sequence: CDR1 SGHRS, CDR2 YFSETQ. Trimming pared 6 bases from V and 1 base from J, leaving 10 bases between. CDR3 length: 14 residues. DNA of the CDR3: TGCGCCAGCATGATGGGGAGGAACACCGGGGAGCTGTTTTTT. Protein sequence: CASMMGRNTGELFF.

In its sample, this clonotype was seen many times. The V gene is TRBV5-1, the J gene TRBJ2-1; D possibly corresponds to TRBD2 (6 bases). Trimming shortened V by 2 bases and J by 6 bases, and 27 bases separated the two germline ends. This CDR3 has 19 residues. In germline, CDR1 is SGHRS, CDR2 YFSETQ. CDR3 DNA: TGCGCCAGCAGCTTTGGAGTGTGGCGGGACGCGGGATTAATCAATGAGCAGTTCTTC. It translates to CASSFGVWRDAGLINEQFF.

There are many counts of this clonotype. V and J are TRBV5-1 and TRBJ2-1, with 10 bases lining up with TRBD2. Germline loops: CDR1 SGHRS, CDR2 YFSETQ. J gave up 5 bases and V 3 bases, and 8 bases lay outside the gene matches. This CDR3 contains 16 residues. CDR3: CASSSLAGGFNNEQFF. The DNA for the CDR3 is TGCGCCAGCAGCTCCTTAGCGGGAGGCTTCAACAATGAGCAGTTCTTC.